A single sample is the source of the 23 T cell receptor beta chains below, sequenced in a study of cytotoxic CD8 clonotypes in ibrutinib-treated CLL listed by TCRdb under 2021. Library preparation employed the immunoSEQ multiplex PCR assay. In its TCRdb copy, this immuneACCESS table keeps in-frame sequences only and misses some clones. Where compared with another copy, unresolved V genes explain less than half of these, and the others have no known cause. The sample table shows more than 30,000 clones, and 69% are seen once. The ten largest clones take up 25% to 30% of the sample. The input for sequencing was PBMCs, taken before ibrutinib treatment. The source is a human donor with chronic lymphocytic leukemia.

This clone was recorded once. This chain uses TRBV28 with TRBJ1-2, with a tentative D call TRBD1 (5 bases). In germline, CDR1 is MDHEN, CDR2 SYDVKM. The V and J ends lost 4 bases and 2 bases respectively, with 11 bases between them. This CDR3 contains 14 residues. This chain's CDR3 is CASSWGDWNYGYTF. CDR3 DNA: TGTGCCAGCAGTTGGGGGGACTGGAACTATGGCTACACCTTC.

This chain links TRBV18 with TRBJ1-3, with 7 bases that match TRBD1. J lost 0 bases, V lost 2 bases, and 7 bases had no gene match. Germline lookup yields CDR1 KGHSH and CDR2 LQKENI. The CDR3 runs 17 residues. The CDR3 nucleotides are TGTGCCAGCTCACCAGAGACAGGGACTATCTCTGGAAACACCATATATTTT. This codes for CASSPETGTISGNTIYF.

This rearrangement joins TRBV14 to TRBJ2-7; D is ambiguous. This CDR3 region has 14 residues. Trimming took off 0 bases at V and 3 bases at J, with 9 bases between the two ends. Germline loops: CDR1 SGHDN, CDR2 FVKESK. CDR3 sequence: CASSQEAFFYEQYF. The CDR3 nucleotides are TGTGCCAGCAGCCAAGAAGCCTTTTTCTACGAGCAGTACTTC.

V gene TRBV15 combines with J gene TRBJ2-7; TRBD1 might be the D (5 bases). Trimming pared 0 bases from V and 4 bases from J, leaving 19 bases between. The CDR3 totals 17 residues. CDR1 is LNHNV and CDR2 is YYDKDF in the germline V gene (reference sequence). CDR3 DNA: TGTGCCACCAGCAGAGATTTGCGACAGCTATTAGATTACGAGCAGTACTTC. It encodes CATSRDLRQLLDYEQYF.

The V call is TRBV27, the J call TRBJ1-3, with D uncertain. Trimming took 6 bases from V and 0 from J, leaving 6 bases between them. This CDR3 region has 13 residues. The V gene's germline CDR1 is MNHEY and CDR2 SMNVEV (reference sequence). The CDR3 nucleotides read TGTGCCAGCAGGAGGCACTCTGGAAACACCATATATTTT. This encodes CASRRHSGNTIYF.

This clone was observed a handful of times. The chain combines TRBV4-2 with TRBJ1-4; D gene ambiguous. The CDR3 has 12 amino acids. V was pared by 1 base and J by 13 bases, with 10 bases between. Germline-derived CDR1 and CDR2 are LGHNA and YNFKEQ. The CDR3 DNA follows: TGTGCCAGCAGCCAAGGAAAGTCGGGACTGTTTTTT. It specifies CASSQGKSGLFF.

The chain combines TRBV18 with TRBJ1-2, with 10 bases matching TRBD1. V lost 6 bases and J lost 0; bases outside the gene matches: 10. This CDR3 is 17 amino acids long. Germline loops: CDR1 KGHSH, CDR2 LQKENI. DNA of the CDR3: TGTGCCAGCTCCCAGGGACAGGGGTCGCGATCTAACTATGGCTACACCTTC. Translated, it gives CASSQGQGSRSNYGYTF.

This clone was seen only a few times. The chain links TRBV6-5 to TRBJ2-2; no definite D call. CDR1 and CDR2 (germline): MNHEY, SVGAGI. Trimming took 7 bases from V and 7 from J, leaving 7 bases between them. This CDR3 is built from 11 residues. The CDR3 DNA follows: TGTGCCAGCACCCTGAGCGGGGAGCTGTTTTTT. As protein: CASTLSGELFF.

The chain combines TRBV7-2 with TRBJ1-2; a weak D match, TRBD1 (5 bases). From germline, CDR1 is SGHTA and CDR2 FQGNSA. The CDR3 length is 18 residues. V lost 0 bases to trimming and J lost 4 bases, with 21 bases between them. The CDR3: CASSLAPPQRGGTYGYTF. CDR3 DNA: TGTGCCAGCAGCTTAGCCCCACCCCAACGGGGGGGAACCTATGGCTACACCTTC. The full variable domain, its missing parts supplied by reference TRBV7-2 and TRBJ1-2, is GAGVSQSPSNKVTEKGKDVELRCDPISGHTALYWYRQSLGQGLEFLIYFQGNSAPDKSGLPSDRFSAERTGGSVSTLTIQRTQQEDSAVYLCASSLAPPQRGGTYGYTFGSGTRLTVV.

This clone occurred once. The rearrangement links TRBV29-1 to TRBJ2-2; 9 bases fit TRBD1. V dropped 6 bases and J dropped 1; count of bases not matched to a gene: 0. This CDR3 spans 13 amino acids. Germline-derived CDR1 and CDR2 are SQVTM and ANQGSEA. The CDR3 region is CSVGQGNTGELFF. The CDR3 bases are TGCAGCGTGGGACAGGGGAACACCGGGGAGCTGTTTTTT.

The V gene is TRBV5-1, the J gene TRBJ2-1; TRBD1 matches at 8 bases. V lost 4 bases to trimming and J lost 9 bases; unmatched junction nucleotides: 6. Germline CDR1 SGHRS, CDR2 YFSETQ. This CDR3 region has 13 residues. The CDR3 loop reads CASSVTGAAEQFF. The CDR3 DNA sequence: TGCGCCAGCAGCGTGACAGGGGCCGCTGAGCAGTTCTTC. The whole variable domain, remainder taken from reference TRBV5-1 and TRBJ2-1, is KAGVTQTPRYLIKTRGQQVTLSCSPISGHRSVSWYQQTPGQGLQFLFEYFSETQRNKGNFPGRFSGRQFSNSRSEMNVSTLELGDSALYLCASSVTGAAEQFFGPGTRLTVL.

J is TRBJ2-3 and V is TRBV27; the D is unclear. The CDR3 is made up of 14 amino acids. Trimming removed 6 bases from V and 4 bases from J, with 14 bases in between. Germline-derived CDR1 and CDR2 are MNHEY and SMNVEV (reference sequence). The CDR3 coding sequence is TGTGCCAGCAGCCCTCGGTCCGACCCAGATACGCAGTATTTT. It codes for CASSPRSDPDTQYF.

This clone was seen more than once but under ten times. The gene calls are TRBV2 and TRBJ1-5; perhaps TRBD1 as D (5 bases). The CDR3 runs to 14 residues. Trimming removed 6 bases at V and 6 bases at J, with 15 bases between. Germline V gene sequence: CDR1 SNHLY, CDR2 FYNNEI. CDR3 loop: CASRGGSEGQPQHF. CDR3 sequence (DNA): TGTGCCAGCAGGGGGGGATCCGAGGGTCAGCCCCAGCATTTT.

The gene calls are TRBV5-1 and TRBJ2-5; the match to TRBD2 covers 13 bases. The CDR3 runs 14 residues. The V gene end was trimmed by 4 bases and the J gene end by 6 bases; junction bases not matched to a gene: 3. The germline V gene has CDR1 SGHRS and CDR2 YFSETQ. The CDR3 protein is CASSPTSGGQTQYF. CDR3 nucleotide sequence: TGCGCCAGCAGCCCGACTAGCGGGGGGCAGACCCAGTACTTC.

V is TRBV2 and J is TRBJ2-1; D gene unclear. The germline CDR1 and CDR2 sequences are SNHLY and FYNNEI. The CDR3 runs to 8 residues. Trimming removed 6 bases at V and 13 bases at J, with 4 bases between. The CDR3 reads CASSFQFF. The CDR3 DNA sequence: TGTGCCAGCAGCTTCCAGTTCTTC.

Points on this clone: A junction end diverges from the germline sequence, so it may reflect a read error. The chain's CDR3 is CASSLEDRFTEAFF. The CDR3 DNA reads as TGTGCTAGCAGCTTAGAGGACAGGTTCACTGAAGCTTTCTTT. This chain joins TRBV7-7 and TRBJ1-1; TRBD1 matches at 7 bases. CDR1 and CDR2 (germline): SSHAT, FNYEAQ (reference sequence). CDR3 size: 14 residues.

The chain links TRBV10-3 to TRBJ2-1; 7 bases are a match to TRBD2. Germline CDR1 ENHRY, CDR2 SYGVKD. The length of the CDR3 is 13 residues. The J segment lost 8 bases and the V segment lost 7 bases, leaving 8 bases of the junction unmatched. CDR3 DNA sequence: TGTGCCATCACGGCGAGCGGGAAAGATGAGCAGTTCTTC. Protein: CAITASGKDEQFF.

The chain employs TRBV5-6 and TRBJ1-2, with D possibly TRBD1 on 5 matching bases. Trimming took 4 bases from V and 0 from J, leaving 10 bases between them. Germline CDR1 and CDR2: SGHDT and YYEEEE. This CDR3 contains 14 residues. The chain's CDR3 is CASSRTGANYGYTF. CDR3 in DNA: TGTGCCAGCAGCAGAACAGGAGCTAACTATGGCTACACCTTC.

This clone was counted a few times. The V and J genes are TRBV6-5 and TRBJ1-2, with TRBD1 matching 10 bases. This CDR3 region has 16 residues. The V gene's germline CDR1 is MNHEY and CDR2 SVGAGI. V was pared by 0 bases and J by 4 bases, with 5 bases of the junction left unmatched. The DNA for the CDR3 is TGTGCCAGCAGTTACTCGAAGGACAGGGGGTTCTATGGCTACACCTTC. Its protein is CASSYSKDRGFYGYTF.

Concerning this clone: One end of the junction varies from germline; a read error may be responsible. The V and J genes are TRBV6-5 and TRBJ1-1; the D is unclear. Looked up from germline, CDR1 is MNHEY and CDR2 is SVGAGI. This CDR3 region has 12 residues. The chain's CDR3 is CASSWRNTETFF. The CDR3 DNA is TGTGCCAGCAGTTGGCGGAACACTGAAACTTTCTTT.

This clone was picked up many times. This chain connects TRBV28 to TRBJ2-1; D is perhaps TRBD2 (6 bases). Per germline, CDR1 MDHEN and CDR2 SYDVKM. The CDR3 extends over 15 amino acids. The ends were cut back, 10 bases at V and 0 bases at J, with 16 bases in the middle. DNA of the CDR3: TGTGCCACCCGGAGCGGGTACAGCTCCTACAATGAGCAGTTCTTC. As protein: CATRSGYSSYNEQFF.

A single count supports this clone. CDR3 coding DNA: TGCGCCAGCAGCCCCCCGGGGCGAGCGGGCTACGAGCAGTACTTC. Protein: CASSPPGRAGYEQYF. The chain joins TRBV4-1 to TRBJ2-7, with D perhaps TRBD2 (6 bases). Germline V gives CDR1 MGHRA, CDR2 YSYEKL. Between the trimmed V and J ends, which lost 4 bases and 3 bases, there was a span of 16 bases. The CDR3 totals 15 residues.

The chain joins TRBV15 to TRBJ2-7; TRBD1 aligns across 11 bases. The CDR3 sequence is 15 residues long. The germline gives CDR1 LNHNV, CDR2 YYDKDF (reference sequence). Unmatched junction bases numbered 6, after V lost 3 bases and J lost 5 bases. CDR3 DNA sequence: TGTGCCACCAGCAGGGACAGGGGGCATGTTGACGAGCAGTACTTC. Protein sequence: CATSRDRGHVDEQYF.